Sequencing of this TCR beta chain was carried out in a study of technical replicates of blood from several donors. TCRdb keeps only in-frame clones here, not all; method: immunoSEQ multiplex PCR. The sample consists of about 85,000 clones, approximately 94% of them appearing once. The CDR3 has 14 residues. CDR1 SGDLS and CDR2 YYNGEE come from the germline V gene. V was pared by 3 bases and J by 3 bases, with 10 bases between. Source material: T cells isolated from PBMCs. This rearrangement joins TRBV9 to TRBJ2-1; D is possibly TRBD1 (6 bases). This clonotype was sampled from a human donor in good health. CDR3 nucleotide sequence: TGTGCCAGCAGCGGGGGACACCTCTACAATGAGCAGTTCTTC. Translated: CASSGGHLYNEQFF.